This T cell receptor beta chain is from a study of blood T cell repertoires in COVID-19. With 4 bases clipped from V and 5 bases from J, the junction kept 7 bases outside the gene matches. The CDR3 runs to 14 residues. Germline V gene sequence: CDR1 LNHDA, CDR2 SQIVND (reference sequence). Source study methods: Reference gene primer amplification yielded estimated nucleated cell counts. The method was immunoSEQ multiplex PCR; TCRdb's version includes in-frame clones alone and lacks a portion of them. V, J and clone size were drawn from that table, and D and trimming were deduced from the DNA. The profile shows 200,000 to 300,000 clones, over 80% of them singletons.

The sample comprised peripheral blood. The receptor was derived from a man in his thirties or forties who had recovered from COVID-19. The chain has TRBV19 and TRBJ2-5, with 7 positions matching TRBD1. The chain's CDR3 is CASSRQGRTETQYF. DNA for the CDR3: TGTGCCAGTAGTAGACAGGGCAGGACGGAGACCCAGTACTTC.